A single sample gave rise to the 8 T cell receptor beta chains below, sequenced in a study of CD8+ T cells in alopecia areata. Reverse transcribed after extraction, RNA yielded cDNA as the sequencing template. The repertoire was sequenced with immunoSEQ multiplex PCR; TCRdb's copy has only in-frame clones and lacks some. The sample yields 150,000 to 250,000 clones, more than 55% seen once. Treatment defined: oral pan-JAK inhibitor, 5-10 mg twice daily. Material: CD4+ T cells sorted from blood, obtained at week 4, from a patient treated with tofacitinib. These receptors all come from a human donor with alopecia areata.

The gene calls are TRBV7-2 and TRBJ2-1; D uncertain. The CDR3 is 15 residues long. The germline V gene encodes CDR1 SGHTA and CDR2 FQGNSA. V lost 2 bases and J 8 bases, leaving 16 bases between the germline ends. This chain's CDR3 is CASSLRAGRKDEQFF. The CDR3 region has the DNA TGTGCCAGCAGCTTAAGGGCAGGTCGGAAGGATGAGCAGTTCTTC.

This chain connects TRBV29-1 to TRBJ2-5; 8 bases are a match to TRBD1. The length of the CDR3 is 13 residues. The junction had 9 bases not matched to a gene; V was cut back by 7 bases and J by 5 bases. Per germline, CDR1 SQVTM and CDR2 ANQGSEA. CDR3 region: CSGAGGFEETQYF. The CDR3 DNA is TGCAGCGGTGCAGGGGGCTTCGAGGAGACCCAGTACTTC.

This clone was recorded a few times. The chain couples TRBV9 to TRBJ1-4; the D is unclear. In germline, CDR1 is SGDLS, CDR2 YYNGEE. V dropped 3 bases and J dropped 6 bases, with 15 bases sitting between them. CDR3 size: 15 residues. The CDR3 DNA is TGTGCCAGCAGCGGAATTGGTGCTGGAGATGAAAAACTGTTTTTT. It encodes CASSGIGAGDEKLFF.

The chain uses TRBV30 and TRBJ2-3; 14 bases fit TRBD2. Germline V gives CDR1 GTSNPN, CDR2 SVGIG (reference sequence). This CDR3 comprises 16 residues. The V gene end was trimmed by 1 base and the J gene end by 3 bases; junction bases not matched to a gene: 3. The CDR3 DNA reads as TGTGCCTGGAGTGAAGGACTAGCGGGGGGAACAGATACGCAGTATTTT. Translating it yields CAWSEGLAGGTDTQYF.

J is TRBJ1-5 and V is TRBV5-1; 9 nucleotides agree with TRBD1. The junction had 9 bases not matched to a gene; V was cut back by 5 bases and J by 0 bases. The CDR3 spans 17 residues. CDR1 is SGHRS, CDR2 YFSETQ, per germline. The CDR3 region is CASSSPGQGYSNQPQHF. The CDR3, as DNA: TGCGCCAGCAGTTCCCCGGGACAGGGATATAGCAATCAGCCCCAGCATTTT.

This clone has just a few counts. The J gene is TRBJ2-3, the V gene TRBV7-6; no firm D call. Germline CDR1 reads SGHVS; CDR2 reads FNYEAQ. Between the trimmed V and J ends, which lost 4 bases and 7 bases, there was a span of 6 bases. This CDR3 region has 11 residues. The CDR3 nucleotides are TGTGCCAGCAGCTCGGCAAATACGCAGTATTTT. Translated, it gives CASSSANTQYF.

The V gene is TRBV2, the J gene TRBJ1-2; D is possibly TRBD1 (5 bases). V was shortened by 2 bases and J by 6 bases, with 10 bases between the two germline ends. The CDR3 is 13 residues long. Germline loops: CDR1 SNHLY, CDR2 FYNNEI. The CDR3 reads CASSEWGGDGYTF. As DNA, the CDR3 is TGTGCCAGCAGTGAATGGGGCGGGGATGGCTACACCTTC.

This rearrangement joins TRBV7-9 to TRBJ1-2, with D uncertain. There are 15 residues in the CDR3. V lost 5 bases to trimming and J lost 3 bases, with 16 bases between them. Germline V gene data show CDR1 as SEHNR and CDR2 as FQNEAQ (reference sequence). The CDR3 coding sequence is TGTGCCAGCAGCCCCCCAGTGGGGTACGACTATGGCTACACCTTC. Amino acid sequence: CASSPPVGYDYGYTF.